This T cell receptor beta chain was identified during a study of blood T cell repertoires in COVID-19. Background on the study: The origin of the acute and convalescent COVID-19 samples was the United States, Italy and Spain. PBMCs, B-cell-depleted T cells, or T cells were the source of the cDNA or gDNA that made up the material.

Authors' analysis steps: Estimated nucleated cell counts came from reference gene primer amplification. Assay used: immunoSEQ multiplex PCR; TCRdb lists only in-frame clones, some missing. Clone size and V and J calls were adopted from that table, with D and trimming inferred from the DNA. The table records 70,000 to 95,000 clones, roughly 90% of them present only once. The germline CDR1 and CDR2 sequences are MNHEY and SMNVEV (reference sequence). V was trimmed by 8 bases and J by 3 bases, leaving 19 bases between them. This CDR3 has 15 amino acids. What was sequenced was peripheral blood. The clonotype originates from a man aged 45 to 65 with acute or convalescent COVID-19. The V call is TRBV27, the J call TRBJ2-5; D call uncertain. The CDR3 bases are TGTGCCAGCTCCATTAGTAGCCTACGTAAAGAGACCCAGTACTTC. Its protein is CASSISSLRKETQYF.